This T cell receptor (beta chain) was identified during a study of early T cells in non-severe SARS-CoV-2 infection. Study results and caveats: Matching results from VDJdb favored anti-spike CD8 responses, leaving private and CD4 specificities undetected.

This clonotype was counted at least ten times. Its antigen is undetermined. TCRdb analysed the 5' RACE reads with MiXCR anew, one entry per CDR3 protein. Here the sample spans 100,000 to 130,000 distinct CDR3 sequences, over 8.5% being singletons. V was clipped by 9 bases and J by 3 bases, with 18 bases between them. The CDR3 sequence is 15 residues long. This chain uses TRBV12-3 or TRBV12-4 with TRBJ2-1; perhaps D is TRBD1 or TRBD2 (5 bases each). The specimen sequenced was whole blood. The receptor was isolated from an adult who was a healthcare worker with PCR-confirmed SARS-CoV-2 infection or an uninfected control (not recorded which). The CDR3 sequence is CASGEGPTNYNEQFF. The CDR3 bases are TGTGCCAGTGGCGAGGGGCCGACTAACTACAATGAGCAGTTCTTC.